One sample yielded the 30 T cell receptor beta chains listed below, sequenced in a study of T cells in localized non-small cell lung cancer. The table came from immunoSEQ multiplex PCR; TCRdb's copy has only in-frame clones and leaves some out. The data hold fewer than 45,000 clones, with approximately 86% observed a single time. The specimen comprised peripheral blood, sampled before any cancer treatment. The receptors originated from a woman aged 18-49 years with stage III lung adenocarcinoma.

The V gene is TRBV18, the J gene TRBJ1-1, with unresolved D. This CDR3 has 14 amino acids. Between the trimmed V and J ends, which lost 0 bases and 5 bases, there was a span of 10 bases. From germline, CDR1 is KGHSH and CDR2 LQKENI. The CDR3 spells CASSPPQWATEAFF. The CDR3 coding sequence is TGTGCCAGCTCACCACCACAGTGGGCGACTGAAGCTTTCTTT.

The chain links TRBV7-2 to TRBJ1-2; 12 positions agree with TRBD1. The CDR3 is 16 amino acids. CDR1 and CDR2 from the germline V gene are SGHTA and FQGNSA. The V segment lost 3 bases and the J segment 6 bases; nucleotides outside the gene matches: 8. This chain's CDR3 is CASSFYVGQGAHGYTF. In DNA, the CDR3 is TGTGCCAGCAGCTTCTACGTGGGACAGGGGGCGCATGGCTACACCTTC.

The chain employs TRBV15 and TRBJ2-7; the D is unclear. V dropped 1 base and J dropped 6 bases, with 13 bases sitting between them. This CDR3 comprises 14 residues. Germline V gives CDR1 LNHNV, CDR2 YYDKDF (reference sequence). The CDR3 DNA sequence: TGTGCCACCAGCAGAGTTGGAGCCACCGCCGAGCAGTACTTC. Encoded protein: CATSRVGATAEQYF.

This clone showed up just once. CDR3 loop: CASSVDKGSAFF. DNA of the CDR3: TGTGCCAGCAGCGTAGACAAAGGTAGCGCTTTCTTT. This chain connects TRBV9 to TRBJ1-1; D gene ambiguous. The CDR3 totals 12 residues. V was shortened by 0 bases and J by 11 bases, with 11 bases between the two germline ends. Germline CDR1 SGDLS, CDR2 YYNGEE.

The chain is built from TRBV15 and TRBJ2-1; TRBD2 matches at 10 bases. Germline V gene lookup returns CDR1 LNHNV and CDR2 YYDKDF (reference sequence). Trimming took 3 bases from V and 7 from J; bases not matched to a gene: 9. CDR3 size: 16 residues. The CDR3 protein is CATSRSPSGGLNEQFF. CDR3 DNA: TGTGCCACCAGCAGGTCCCCTAGCGGGGGTTTAAATGAGCAGTTCTTC. Variable domain in full (rest from reference TRBV15 and TRBJ2-1): DAMVIQNPRYQVTQFGKPVTLSCSQTLNHNVMYWYQQKSSQAPKLLFHYYDKDFNNEADTPDNFQSRRPNTSFCFLDIRSPGLGDTAMYLCATSRSPSGGLNEQFFGPGTRLTVL.

The chain uses TRBV29-1 and TRBJ2-1; D perhaps matches TRBD2 (5 bases). The germline V gene has CDR1 SQVTM and CDR2 ANQGSEA. The CDR3 length is 12 residues. Trimming cost V 2 bases and J 9 bases, with 11 bases left between them. This CDR3 reads CSVERGYGEQFF. The CDR3 DNA reads TGCAGCGTTGAAAGAGGGTACGGTGAGCAGTTCTTC.

The chain employs TRBV6-1 and TRBJ2-1; TRBD1 agrees at 8 bases. Germline values: CDR1 MNHNS, CDR2 SASEGT. This CDR3 is 14 amino acids long. Germline trimming cut 7 bases from V and 4 bases from J; bases unmatched to any gene: 6. CDR3 sequence: CASTRTGSYNEQFF. The CDR3 DNA follows: TGTGCCAGCACAAGGACAGGGTCGTACAATGAGCAGTTCTTC.

V gene TRBV11-2 combines with J gene TRBJ2-5, with unresolved D. V was trimmed by 1 base and J by 5 bases, leaving 11 bases between them. This CDR3 is built from 14 residues. Germline lookup yields CDR1 SGHAT and CDR2 FQNNGV. The CDR3 coding sequence is TGTGCCAGCAGCTTAGTAGGCCGGACGGAGACCCAGTACTTC. Encoded protein: CASSLVGRTETQYF.

The chain combines TRBV6-5 with TRBJ2-7; 9 bases align to TRBD1. The CDR3 extends over 14 amino acids. J was trimmed by 7 bases and V by 5 bases; bases with no gene match: 9. Germline CDR1 and CDR2: MNHEY and SVGAGI. The CDR3 here is CASSRTGEMGEQYF. The CDR3 nucleotides read TGTGCCAGCAGTCGGACAGGGGAGATGGGGGAGCAGTACTTC.

The chain employs TRBV29-1 and TRBJ2-2; 8 positions match TRBD1. CDR3 length: 13 amino acids. J gave up 2 bases and V 6 bases, and 2 bases lay outside the gene matches. Germline-derived CDR1 and CDR2 are SQVTM and ANQGSEA. The CDR3 DNA is TGCAGCGTGGACAGGGAAAACACCGGGGAGCTGTTTTTT. Translated, it gives CSVDRENTGELFF.

V is TRBV30 and J is TRBJ2-6; TRBD1 matches at 7 bases. Germline assignment: CDR1 GTSNPN and CDR2 SVGIG (reference sequence). Losses at the gene ends were 5 bases for V and 2 bases for J; bases not matched to a gene: 21. The CDR3 sequence is 20 residues long. CDR3 in DNA: TGTGCCTGGGACAGATACCGGGACAGAGCGCGTTGGGCTGGGGCCAACGTCCTGACTTTC. Translated, it gives CAWDRYRDRARWAGANVLTF.

J is TRBJ2-2 and V is TRBV7-2; tentatively, D is TRBD1 (5 bases). The CDR3 loop spans 15 amino acids. CDR1 is SGHTA and CDR2 is FQGNSA in the germline V gene. Trimming took off 1 base at V and 1 base at J, with 7 bases between the two ends. CDR3 bases: TGTGCCAGCAGCTTAGGGGGCGGGAACACCGGGGAGCTGTTTTTT. Translated: CASSLGGGNTGELFF. The full variable domain, in which reference TRBV7-2 and TRBJ2-2 provide the parts outside the CDR3, is GAGVSQSPSNKVTEKGKDVELRCDPISGHTALYWYRQSLGQGLEFLIYFQGNSAPDKSGLPSDRFSAERTGGSVSTLTIQRTQQEDSAVYLCASSLGGGNTGELFFGEGSRLTVL.

The chain carries TRBV20-1 and TRBJ1-1; D unclear. Trimming shortened V by 4 bases and J by 1 base, and 4 bases separated the two germline ends. The germline gives CDR1 DFQATT, CDR2 SNEGSKA (reference sequence). There are 11 residues in the CDR3. CDR3 in DNA: TGCAGTGCTACAGAGAACACTGAAGCTTTCTTT. Amino acids: CSATENTEAFF.

The rearrangement uses TRBV12-5 and TRBJ1-2; D is undetermined. The germline V gene has CDR1 LGHNT and CDR2 FRNRAP. The V gene lost 2 bases and the J gene lost 0 bases, with 4 bases spanning the gap. CDR3 length equals 13 residues. The CDR3 sequence: CASGLRPNYGYTF. The DNA for the CDR3 is TGTGCTAGTGGTTTGAGACCTAACTATGGCTACACCTTC.

The chain's CDR3 is CASSFGGDSNQPQHF. The DNA for the CDR3 is TGCGCCAGCAGCTTCGGCGGAGATAGCAATCAGCCCCAGCATTTT. The chain couples TRBV5-1 to TRBJ1-5; no definite D call. CDR1 is SGHRS, CDR2 YFSETQ, per germline. CDR3 length: 15 residues. With 2 bases removed from V and 0 bases from J, the gap between germline ends came to 9 bases.

There are a few counts of this clone. The chain uses TRBV10-3 and TRBJ2-3, with D perhaps matching TRBD2 (5 bases). The CDR3 is 15 amino acids. Germline loops: CDR1 ENHRY, CDR2 SYGVKD. Trimming left V 0 bases short and J 1 base short, with 8 bases between. CDR3 in amino acids: CAISESGAGTDTQYF. CDR3 in DNA: TGTGCCATCAGTGAGTCAGGAGCGGGCACAGATACGCAGTATTTT.

This sequence joins TRBV30 and TRBJ2-7, with D maybe TRBD1 (6 bases). The length of the CDR3 is 13 residues. Trimming left V 3 bases short and J 2 bases short, with 11 bases between. Germline CDR1 reads GTSNPN; CDR2 reads SVGIG (reference sequence). The CDR3 loop reads CAWSHRVPYEQYF. Written as DNA, the CDR3 is TGTGCCTGGAGCCACAGGGTTCCCTACGAGCAGTACTTC.

This sequence joins TRBV11-2 and TRBJ1-2; 7 bases line up with TRBD1. The CDR3 loop spans 15 amino acids. Germline CDR1 SGHAT, CDR2 FQNNGV. Trimming at V came to 6 bases and at J to 2 bases, leaving 9 bases not matched to a gene. In DNA, the CDR3 is TGTGCCAGCAGATCGCCGGGACAGCGGAACTATGGCTACACCTTC. Its translation is CASRSPGQRNYGYTF.

The chain couples TRBV29-1 to TRBJ2-7; 8 bases are a match to TRBD1. J was trimmed by 6 bases and V by 3 bases; bases with no gene match: 7. The CDR3 length is 13 residues. Germline V CDR1 and CDR2: SQVTM, ANQGSEA. CDR3 in DNA: TGCAGCGTTGATCAGGGGGCGACGGGCGAGCAGTACTTC. This sequence encodes CSVDQGATGEQYF.

This rearrangement joins TRBV9 to TRBJ1-2; D is ambiguous. The germline gives CDR1 SGDLS, CDR2 YYNGEE. The ends were cut back, 7 bases at V and 5 bases at J, with 24 bases in the middle. This CDR3 is 16 amino acids long. The CDR3 protein is CASAHPVASNRYGYTF. DNA of the CDR3: TGTGCCAGCGCCCACCCAGTGGCTTCTAATCGTTATGGCTACACCTTC.

The V gene is TRBV6-5, the J gene TRBJ1-1, with 8 bases that match TRBD1. The CDR3 sequence is 15 residues long. The germline CDR1 and CDR2 sequences are MNHEY and SVGAGI. Trimming at V came to 5 bases and at J to 3 bases, leaving 8 bases not matched to a gene. The CDR3 DNA reads as TGTGCCAGCAGTCAAGACAGGGGCGCGGACACTGAAGCTTTCTTT. It specifies CASSQDRGADTEAFF.

This sequence joins TRBV5-6 and TRBJ2-1; 8 bases map to TRBD1. Germline CDR1 reads SGHDT; CDR2 reads YYEEEE. The CDR3 has 15 amino acids. J was trimmed by 0 bases and V by 4 bases; bases with no gene match: 3. The CDR3 DNA is TGTGCCAGCAGCCTAGACAGGGGCTCCTACAATGAGCAGTTCTTC. This gives the protein CASSLDRGSYNEQFF. Looking up the rest from reference TRBV5-6 and TRBJ2-1 gives the full variable domain: DAGVTQSPTHLIKTRGQQVTLRCSPKSGHDTVSWYQQALGQGPQFIFQYYEEEERQRGNFPDRFSGHQFPNYSSELNVNALLLGDSALYLCASSLDRGSYNEQFFGPGTRLTVL.

This clone is a singleton in its sample. This sample includes further DNA sequences coding for the same CDR3. V gene TRBV14 combines with J gene TRBJ1-3, with no clear D. Trimming shortened V by 4 bases and J by 4 bases, and 11 bases separated the two germline ends. The germline V gene encodes CDR1 SGHDN and CDR2 FVKESK. The CDR3 covers 14 residues. The CDR3, as DNA: TGTGCCAGCAGCCCCCTGGGCCCCGGAAACACCATATATTTT. Translating it yields CASSPLGPGNTIYF.

This chain joins TRBV19 and TRBJ2-5, with a weak D call TRBD2 (6 bases). The V end was cut by 7 bases, the J end by 3 bases, with 18 bases between. The CDR3 has 15 amino acids. Germline values: CDR1 LNHDA, CDR2 SQIVND (reference sequence). The CDR3 DNA follows: TGTGCCAGTACCCGTTATAGCGGAAATAAAGAGACCCAGTACTTC. Translated: CASTRYSGNKETQYF.

The chain recombines TRBV11-2 with TRBJ2-5; D is possibly TRBD1 or TRBD2 (5 bases each). Germline-derived CDR1 and CDR2 are SGHAT and FQNNGV. V was shortened by 4 bases and J by 3 bases, with 18 bases between the two germline ends. This CDR3 is 16 amino acids long. Here the CDR3 reads CASSSQFRGKKETQYF. DNA for the CDR3: TGTGCCAGCAGCTCCCAATTCCGGGGCAAAAAAGAGACCCAGTACTTC.

V and J are TRBV5-1 and TRBJ2-3, with D uncertain. The CDR3 covers 14 residues. Trimming removed 5 bases from V and 0 bases from J, with 10 bases in between. Per the germline V gene, CDR1 is SGHRS and CDR2 is YFSETQ. The CDR3 DNA reads as TGCGCCAGCAGATATGAGTCTAGCACAGATACGCAGTATTTT. Residues: CASRYESSTDTQYF.

The gene calls are TRBV5-4 and TRBJ2-3; TRBD1 agrees at 7 bases. V shed 3 bases, J shed 4 bases, and the junction held 8 bases outside the gene matches. The germline V gene has CDR1 SGHNT and CDR2 YYREEE (reference sequence). CDR3 length: 15 residues. The chain's CDR3 is CASSWGRGGADTQYF. The DNA of the CDR3 is TGTGCCAGCAGCTGGGGACGAGGGGGCGCAGATACGCAGTATTTT.

This chain links TRBV6-5 with TRBJ1-2; D is possibly TRBD1 (6 bases). The CDR3 consists of 13 residues. Germline lookup yields CDR1 MNHEY and CDR2 SVGAGI. V shed 6 bases and J shed 2 bases, with 10 bases lying between them. Here the CDR3 reads CASREGQNYGYTF. The DNA for the CDR3 is TGTGCCAGCAGGGAAGGACAGAACTATGGCTACACCTTC.

The chain recombines TRBV5-1 with TRBJ2-1; 10 bases align to TRBD2. Germline loops: CDR1 SGHRS, CDR2 YFSETQ. V lost 5 bases and J lost 2; bases outside the gene matches: 10. The CDR3 extends over 17 amino acids. The CDR3 here is CASRDILAGEPYNEQFF. The CDR3, as DNA: TGCGCCAGCAGGGATATTCTAGCGGGGGAGCCCTACAATGAGCAGTTCTTC.

This chain links TRBV9 with TRBJ2-5; D perhaps matches TRBD2 (5 bases). From germline, CDR1 is SGDLS and CDR2 YYNGEE. This CDR3 spans 14 amino acids. Trimming stripped 4 bases from V and 1 base from J, with 11 bases between. As DNA, the CDR3 is TGTGCCAGCAGCCCCACCGGGATCCAAGAGACCCAGTACTTC. As protein: CASSPTGIQETQYF.